This TCR beta chain is drawn from a study of blood T cells in healthy people across ages. Primers used in a second PCR of roughly 6 to 12 cycles were a sample-barcoded 5' primer and a J-beta primer mix. TCRdb itself ran the 5' RACE reads through MiXCR, one entry per CDR3 protein. The sample lists some 320,000 distinct CDR3 sequences, 27% occurring once. V trimming: 3 bases; J trimming: 6 bases; junction bases outside the gene matches: 14. Germline V gene lookup returns CDR1 MDHEN and CDR2 SYDVKM. The CDR3 totals 19 residues. The chain joins TRBV28 to TRBJ2-3, with 14 bases fitting TRBD2. Sequenced material: blood. This clonotype was sampled from a woman in her seventies in good health. The CDR3 DNA reads TGTGCCAGCAGTTTCGGCCGTAGACTAGCGGGAGGGTCCTCTGATACGCAGTATTTT. Its protein is CASSFGRRLAGGSSDTQYF.